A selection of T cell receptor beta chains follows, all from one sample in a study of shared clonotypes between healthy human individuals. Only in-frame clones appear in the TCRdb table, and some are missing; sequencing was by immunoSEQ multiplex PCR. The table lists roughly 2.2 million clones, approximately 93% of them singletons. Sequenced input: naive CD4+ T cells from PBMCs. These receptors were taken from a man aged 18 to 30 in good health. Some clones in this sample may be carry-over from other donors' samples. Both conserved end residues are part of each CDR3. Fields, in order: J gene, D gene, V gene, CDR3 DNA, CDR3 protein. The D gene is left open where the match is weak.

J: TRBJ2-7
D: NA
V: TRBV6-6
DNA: TGTGCCAGCAGGGCAGGGGCCACAACCACCTACGAGCAGTACTTC
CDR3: CASRAGATTTYEQYF

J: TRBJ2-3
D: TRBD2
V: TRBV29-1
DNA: TGCAGCGTTTCGCGAAGCGGGAGCCTATCGGGTACGCAGTATTTT
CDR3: CSVSRSGSLSGTQYF

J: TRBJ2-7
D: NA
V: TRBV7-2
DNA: TGTGCCAGCAGCGCGGACGGGGGACTCTACGAGCAGTACTTC
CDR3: CASSADGGLYEQYF

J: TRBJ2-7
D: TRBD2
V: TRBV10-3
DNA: TGTGCCATCAGGTCGACTAGCGGATATGGCGAGCAGTACTTC
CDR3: CAIRSTSGYGEQYF

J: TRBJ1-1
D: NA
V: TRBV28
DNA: TGTGCCAGCAGTTTATATGTAGGACCAGACGATTACACTGAAGCTTTCTTT
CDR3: CASSLYVGPDDYTEAFF

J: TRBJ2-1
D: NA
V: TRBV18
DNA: TGTGCCAGCTCACCACCGGACGCTTTTCGAAGGAAAAATGAGCAGTTCTTC
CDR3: CASSPPDAFRRKNEQFF

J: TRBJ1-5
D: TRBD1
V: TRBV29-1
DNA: TGCAGCGTTTTACAGGGGGCTTTGGATCAGCCCCAGCATTTT
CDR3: CSVLQGALDQPQHF

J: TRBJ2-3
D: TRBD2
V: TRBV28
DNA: TGTGCCAGCACCCCCGCGGGGGGCCCCAGCACAGATACGCAGTATTTT
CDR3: CASTPAGGPSTDTQYF

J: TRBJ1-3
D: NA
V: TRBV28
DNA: TGTGCCAGCAGTCCACAGGCCCTCCCTGGAAACACCATATATTTT
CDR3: CASSPQALPGNTIYF

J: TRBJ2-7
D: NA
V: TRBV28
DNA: TGTGCCAGCAGTTTGTGGGACGAGCAGTACTTC
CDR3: CASSLWDEQYF